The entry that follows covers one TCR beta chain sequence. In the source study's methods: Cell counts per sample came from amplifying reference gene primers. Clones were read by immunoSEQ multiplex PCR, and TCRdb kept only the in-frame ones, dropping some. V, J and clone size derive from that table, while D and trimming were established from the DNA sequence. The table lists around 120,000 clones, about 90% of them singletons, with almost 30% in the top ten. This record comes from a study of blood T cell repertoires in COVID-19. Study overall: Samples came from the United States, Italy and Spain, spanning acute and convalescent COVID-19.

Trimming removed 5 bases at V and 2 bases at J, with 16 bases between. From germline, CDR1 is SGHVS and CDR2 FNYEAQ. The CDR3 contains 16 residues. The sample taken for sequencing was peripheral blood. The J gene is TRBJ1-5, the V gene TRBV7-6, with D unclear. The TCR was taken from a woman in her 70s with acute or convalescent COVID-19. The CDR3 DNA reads TGTGCCAGCAGCCACACCCGCCGCGGAGGCAATCAGCCCCAGCATTTT. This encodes CASSHTRRGGNQPQHF.